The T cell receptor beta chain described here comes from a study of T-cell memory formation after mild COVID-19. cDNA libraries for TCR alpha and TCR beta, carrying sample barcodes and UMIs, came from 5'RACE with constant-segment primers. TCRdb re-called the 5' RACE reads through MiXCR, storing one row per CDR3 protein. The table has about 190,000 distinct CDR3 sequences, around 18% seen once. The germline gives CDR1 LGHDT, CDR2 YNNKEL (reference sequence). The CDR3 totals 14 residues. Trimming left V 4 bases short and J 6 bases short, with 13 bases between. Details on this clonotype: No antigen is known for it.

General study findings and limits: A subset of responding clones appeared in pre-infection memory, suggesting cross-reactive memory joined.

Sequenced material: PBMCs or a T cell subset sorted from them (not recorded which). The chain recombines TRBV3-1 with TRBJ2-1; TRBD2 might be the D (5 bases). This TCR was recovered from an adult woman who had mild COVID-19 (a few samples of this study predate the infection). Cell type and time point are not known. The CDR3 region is CASSLLGAGNEQFF. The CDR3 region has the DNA TGTGCCAGCAGCCTCCTTGGTGCGGGCAATGAGCAGTTCTTC.